This T cell receptor (beta chain) was identified during a study of Ad26.COV2.S vaccination and SARS-CoV-2 variants. Generated by immunoSEQ multiplex PCR, the TCRdb table keeps only in-frame clones and is missing some. This table holds under 150,000 clones, roughly 89% found once. Germline CDR1 SNHLY, CDR2 FYNNEI. This CDR3 spans 13 amino acids. V was clipped by 8 bases and J by 5 bases; unmatched bases: 8. The clonotype originates from a human donor who had recovered from COVID-19. The chain couples TRBV2 to TRBJ1-2; 7 bases are shared with TRBD1. This specimen was peripheral blood, taken after recovery from COVID-19. In DNA, the CDR3 is TGTGCCAGCCGCACCGGGACAGATTATGGCTACACCTTC. Encoded protein: CASRTGTDYGYTF.